The 6 T cell receptor beta chains below all came from one sample that was sequenced in a study of blood T cell repertoires in COVID-19. The protocol was immunoSEQ multiplex PCR, while the TCRdb copy is restricted to in-frame clones and leaves out a portion. Found here are about 340,000 clones, around 80% of them singletons; the top ten hold approximately 3%. Sequences were obtained from peripheral blood. Receptors originate from a man younger than 40 with active or convalescent COVID-19.

The J gene is TRBJ1-3, the V gene TRBV5-6; maybe TRBD1 (5 bases). Germline-derived CDR1 and CDR2 are SGHDT and YYEEEE. The CDR3 length is 16 residues. The germline V and J ends were trimmed by 5 bases and 3 bases, with 18 bases remaining between them. CDR3 DNA sequence: TGTGCCAGCAGAGTAAGCGGGCAGGGTGTTGGAAACACCATATATTTT. It specifies CASRVSGQGVGNTIYF. The full variable domain, in which reference TRBV5-6 and TRBJ1-3 provide the parts outside the CDR3, is DAGVTQSPTHLIKTRGQQVTLRCSPKSGHDTVSWYQQALGQGPQFIFQYYEEEERQRGNFPDRFSGHQFPNYSSELNVNALLLGDSALYLCASRVSGQGVGNTIYFGEGSWLTVV.

V is TRBV6-2 or TRBV6-3 and J is TRBJ2-1; 10 nucleotides match TRBD2. This CDR3 has 19 residues. Unmatched junction bases numbered 16, after V lost 2 bases and J lost 6 bases. Germline V gene sequence: CDR1 MNHEY, CDR2 SVGEGT. As DNA, the CDR3 is TGTGCCAGCAGTTACGTAGCGGGGGGCCCCAGGGAGGGCGCCAATGAGCAGTTCTTC. Translating it yields CASSYVAGGPREGANEQFF.

This chain connects TRBV6-5 to TRBJ2-3; 10 nucleotides match TRBD2. Germline CDR1 is MNHEY and CDR2 is SVGAGI. The CDR3 sequence is 16 residues long. Trimming removed 2 bases from V and 7 bases from J; junction bases left unmatched: 9. Here the CDR3 DNA reads TGTGCCAGCAGTTACACCCAGCGGGGGGGCCTAAATACGCAGTATTTT. Translation gives CASSYTQRGGLNTQYF.

The V and J genes are TRBV14 and TRBJ2-3; 9 bases line up with TRBD1. Trimming removed 3 bases from V and 3 bases from J; junction bases left unmatched: 4. The CDR3 length is 15 residues. Germline V gene lookup returns CDR1 SGHDN and CDR2 FVKESK. In nucleotides, the CDR3 is TGTGCCAGCAGCCACCCGACAGGGGGAACAGATACGCAGTATTTT. It specifies CASSHPTGGTDTQYF.

CDR3 bases: TGCGCCAGCAGCCAAGATCGGGAGTTCAACGAGCAGTACTTC. This encodes CASSQDREFNEQYF. The chain is built from TRBV4-1 and TRBJ2-7; D perhaps matches TRBD2 (6 bases). This CDR3 is 14 amino acids long. The V and J ends lost 0 bases and 5 bases respectively, with 11 bases between them. Germline V gene sequence: CDR1 MGHRA, CDR2 YSYEKL.

This clone occurred once. The V and J genes are TRBV14 and TRBJ2-2; D is unresolved. CDR1 is SGHDN, CDR2 FVKESK, per germline. Trimming left V 0 bases short and J 11 bases short, with 10 bases between. This CDR3 spans 13 amino acids. This CDR3 reads CASSQDPTGELFF. The CDR3 DNA reads as TGTGCCAGCAGCCAAGACCCCACGGGTGAGCTGTTTTTT. Using reference TRBV14 and TRBJ2-2 for the parts outside the CDR3, the full variable domain is EAGVTQFPSHSVIEKGQTVTLRCDPISGHDNLYWYRRVMGKEIKFLLHFVKESKQDESGMPNNRFLAERTGGTYSTLKVQPAELEDSGVYFCASSQDPTGELFFGEGSRLTVL.